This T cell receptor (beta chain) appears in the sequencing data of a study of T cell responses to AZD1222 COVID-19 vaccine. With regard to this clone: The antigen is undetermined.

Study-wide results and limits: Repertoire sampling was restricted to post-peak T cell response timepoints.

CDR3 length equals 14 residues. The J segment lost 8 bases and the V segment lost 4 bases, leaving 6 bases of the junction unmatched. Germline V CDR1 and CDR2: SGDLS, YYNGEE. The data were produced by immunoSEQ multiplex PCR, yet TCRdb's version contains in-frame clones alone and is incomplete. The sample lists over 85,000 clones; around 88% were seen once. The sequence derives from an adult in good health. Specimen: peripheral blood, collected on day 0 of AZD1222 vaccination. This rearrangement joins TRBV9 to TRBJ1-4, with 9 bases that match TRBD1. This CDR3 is CASSKGQGGEKLFF. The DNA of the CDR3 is TGTGCCAGCAGCAAGGGACAGGGCGGGGAAAAACTGTTTTTT.